This entry features one T cell receptor beta chain sequence. The antigen remains undetermined. 60 Vbeta and 13 Jbeta primers were used in PCR. Assay used: immunoSEQ multiplex PCR; TCRdb lists only in-frame clones, some missing. The repertoire shows tens of thousands of clones; the top ten hold almost 4%. This sample was included in a study of cytomegalovirus exposure and HLA in healthy donors. As for the study in general: Out of fewer than 500 genotyped donors, about 81% belonged to the Caucasian-associated ancestry cluster.

The V end lost 3 bases, the J end lost 4 bases, and 13 bases lay between the germline ends. The length of the CDR3 is 14 residues. Germline V gene sequence: CDR1 SGHRS, CDR2 YFSETQ. Study-level results: It was taken for granted in presence/absence analyses that sequencing depth across donors was roughly uniform. When a later analysis compared HLA-associated TCR beta chains with equally common others, the HLA-associated chains turned out to be more clonally expanded and to have lower generation probabilities.

The receptor was derived from a male donor in good health and CMV-seronegative. The gene calls are TRBV5-1 and TRBJ1-1; D is possibly TRBD1 (5 bases). Specimen: PBMCs. The DNA of the CDR3 is TGCGCCAGCAGCTCCCTCGGGGGGGGCACTGAAGCTTTCTTT. Translating gives CASSSLGGGTEAFF.